Listed below are T cell receptor beta chains from one sample, sequenced in a study of identical twins. TCRdb independently ran MiXCR on the 5' RACE reads; one entry per CDR3 protein. The profile shows approximately 350,000 distinct CDR3 sequences, about 12% of them singletons. The sample was also reused in another study, on yellow fever vaccine responses in identical twins.

Sequencing was carried out using CD8+ T cells sorted from blood. These receptors were obtained from a woman between 18 and 29 years old in good health. The CDR3 runs from the conserved cysteine through the conserved F or W. D genes are given only for firm matches. Size values are once, few and many counts, or a class for expanded clones, and some rows have none.

j_gene | d_gene | v_gene | abundance | CDR3nt | CDR3aa
TRBJ2-7 | TRBD1 | TRBV27 | many | TGTGCCAGCAGTCTATGGGGGGACAGGGTCGACGAGCAGTACTTC | CASSLWGDRVDEQYF
TRBJ1-1 | NA | TRBV24-1 | few | TGTGCCACCAGGGTGGGGGTGAACACTGAAGCTTTCTTT | CATRVGVNTEAFF
TRBJ2-5 | TRBD2 | TRBV7-9 | NA | TGTGCCAGCAGCCCCGCTAGCGGGGGGGCCGGATGGGAGACCCAGTACTTC | CASSPASGGAGWETQYF
TRBJ2-3 | TRBD2 | TRBV20-1 | few | TGCAGTGCTCGTCGGAAGGGACAGGGAAGAACCGGGACTAGCGGGAGTCGCACAGATACGCAGTATTTT | CSARRKGQGRTGTSGSRTDTQYF
TRBJ2-3 | TRBD2 | TRBV29-1 | many | TGCAGCGTTGATGGGCTAGGATTAGCGGGGCGAGCAGATACGCAGTATTTT | CSVDGLGLAGRADTQYF
TRBJ2-3 | TRBD2 | TRBV4-2 | NA | TGTGCCAGCAGCCAAGCGGGGGGGAGCACAGATACGCAGTATTTT | CASSQAGGSTDTQYF
TRBJ1-3 | NA | TRBV12-3/TRBV12-4 | NA | TGTGCCAGCAGTCCCCTGGGGGCTTCTGGAAACACCATATATTTT | CASSPLGASGNTIYF
TRBJ2-7 | NA | TRBV7-9 | NA | TGTGCCAGCAGCCCACAGCGAGGTGTTTACGAGCAGTACTTC | CASSPQRGVYEQYF
TRBJ2-7 | NA | TRBV20-1 | many | TGCAGTGCTAGACCTCTTTCCACCTACGAGCAGTACTTC | CSARPLSTYEQYF
TRBJ2-3 | NA | TRBV11-2 | few | TGTGCCAGCAGCTTAGGGGTGCAACCAAGCGCCGATACGCAGTATTTT | CASSLGVQPSADTQYF
TRBJ2-7 | TRBD1 | TRBV10-2 | NA | TGCGCCAGCATCGGGGACAGCAACTACGAGCAGTACTTC | CASIGDSNYEQYF
TRBJ1-3 | NA | TRBV9 | once | TGTGCCAGCAGCGTCCTGGGGGGGGCATCAGGAAACACCATATATTTT | CASSVLGGASGNTIYF
TRBJ2-3 | NA | TRBV5-1 | many | TGCGCCAGCAGCTTGGCAGGAGCAGCAGATACGCAGTATTTT | CASSLAGAADTQYF
TRBJ2-2 | NA | TRBV2 | few | TGTGCCAGCATGGGCAGCTATAACACCGGGGAGCTGTTTTTT | CASMGSYNTGELFF
TRBJ2-1 | NA | TRBV28 | NA | TGTGCCAGCAGTTTCAGACGGAACAGTGAGCAGTTCTTC | CASSFRRNSEQFF
TRBJ2-7 | NA | TRBV4-1 | few | TGCGCCAGCAGCCAAGATGTCCAGCCCAACTACGAGCAGTACTTC | CASSQDVQPNYEQYF
TRBJ2-5 | TRBD1 | TRBV9 | few | TGTGCCAGCAGCCAACGGACAGGGGGCGCAGAGACCCAGTACTTC | CASSQRTGGAETQYF